This TCR beta chain derives from a study of blood T cell repertoires in COVID-19 (dated by TCRdb to between 2020 and 2021). About the investigation overall: Samples covering the acute and convalescent phases of COVID-19 were provided by collaborators in the United States, Italy and Spain. The repertoires were released in a freely available public database intended as a resource for research on the immune response to SARS-CoV-2. The dataset comprised deeply sampled blood TCRbeta repertoires from subjects exposed to, actively infected with, or recovered from COVID-19. Where HLA class I and class II types were available, the types were taken from metadata supplied by the sample provider, not from assay-based typing. The prospective study material was composed of cDNA or gDNA derived from T cells, B-cell-depleted T cells, or PBMCs. Samples came from the ongoing ImmuneRACE study (first 160 participants) plus 1,254 subjects from 6 global collaborators. The sample metadata nearly always contained a de-identified subject ID, COVID-19 status, age in years and sex.

TCRbeta CDR3 regions were amplified from genomic DNA using the immunoSEQ Assay, a bias-controlled multiplex PCR. In the authors' own workflow: The number of nucleated cells in each sample was estimated by amplification of reference gene primers within the assay. Sequence reads were collapsed and filtered to measure the absolute abundance of every unique TCRbeta CDR3 rearrangement. For each sample, productive Simpson clonality was calculated by taking the square root of Simpson's diversity index across productive rearrangements. Imported from immuneACCESS, the table was reduced by TCRdb to in-frame sequences with V and J called. These copies leave out some clones; in studies compared against another copy, an unresolved V gene accounts for under half, and the cause of the remainder is not known. That table furnishes V, J and clone size, whereas the DNA furnished D and trimming. This sample comprises roughly 70,000 clones, 90% of them detected only once. The ten largest make up about 1.5% of the sample.

Each collaborating institution followed its own protocols to collect whole blood in K2EDTA tubes. For TCRbeta analysis, collaborator samples were shipped as frozen whole blood, as isolated PBMCs, or as DNA extracted from either sample type. The full study reports these points: The amount of clinical and demographic metadata varied by source and participant and was provided uncurated.

Turning to this clone: What this receptor recognizes is not known. One base away there is no much larger clone; base qualities are not given.

Taken from cysteine to phenylalanine, the CDR3 has 14 residues. Only the CDR3 portion is preserved as DNA: 42 bases, with reading frame beginning at the first base. From a lookup of the germline V gene, CDR1 and CDR2 are MNHEY and SVGEGT. The V and J ends are trimmed by 5 bases and 3 bases, leaving 8 bases between them. The rearrangement joined TRBV6-2 or TRBV6-3 to TRBJ1-6, with a weak D call of TRBD1 (6 bases match). Sequenced sample: peripheral blood. This clonotype was sampled from a man aged 45-65 years with acute or convalescent COVID-19. The nucleotides read TGTGCCAGCAGTCGGGACAACTATAATTCACCCCTCCACTTT. This translates into CASSRDNYNSPLHF.